A single sample gave rise to the 18 T cell receptor beta chains below, sequenced in a study of brain T cells in children with intractable seizures. Specified time point: blood from clinic visit 5 months post-surgery; TSC patient then seizure free. Sequenced by immunoSEQ multiplex PCR; TCRdb stores in-frame clones only, minus some. The top ten clones hold 5.5% to 6% of a sample with 340,000 or so clones, over 85% of them seen once. Specimen: peripheral blood, collected more than 4 months after surgery. The receptors shown here come from a boy under two years old with tuberous sclerosis and intractable seizures.

V and J are TRBV5-1 and TRBJ2-1; D not certain. The CDR3 loop spans 13 amino acids. V was clipped by 4 bases and J by 5 bases, with 10 bases between them. Germline CDR1 reads SGHRS; CDR2 reads YFSETQ. The CDR3 loop is CASSPDWHNEQFF. In DNA, the CDR3 is TGCGCCAGCAGCCCCGACTGGCACAATGAGCAGTTCTTC.

The chain links TRBV18 to TRBJ2-1; TRBD2 is a possible D gene (5 bases). CDR1 KGHSH and CDR2 LQKENI come from the germline V gene. Trimming left V 5 bases short and J 2 bases short, with 10 bases between. CDR3 length equals 14 residues. The DNA of the CDR3 is TGTGCCAGCTCAACTGTAGCGACCTACAATGAGCAGTTCTTC. It translates to CASSTVATYNEQFF.

V is TRBV24-1 and J is TRBJ1-1; D remains unclear. The V gene lost 5 bases and the J gene lost 4 bases, with 13 bases spanning the gap. The length of the CDR3 is 14 residues. The germline CDR1 and CDR2 sequences are KGHDR and SFDVKD. The chain's CDR3 is CATSVWNKATEAFF. As DNA, the CDR3 is TGTGCCACCAGTGTCTGGAATAAGGCCACTGAAGCTTTCTTT.

The chain has TRBV11-3 and TRBJ1-1; D remains unclear. CDR1 SGHNT and CDR2 YENEEA come from the germline V gene. With 4 bases removed from V and 4 bases from J, the gap between germline ends came to 7 bases. The CDR3 is 12 residues long. The DNA for the CDR3 is TGTGCCAGCAGCTCTTCGGGCACTGAAGCTTTCTTT. Encoded protein: CASSSSGTEAFF.

V usage is TRBV27 and J usage is TRBJ2-1; 9 bases are shared with TRBD2. V gave up 3 bases and J gave up 6 bases; unmatched junction bases: 12. Germline CDR1 reads MNHEY; CDR2 reads SMNVEV (reference sequence). The CDR3 runs 17 residues. CDR3 coding DNA: TGTGCCAGCAGTTTTGTGCCGGGCGGGAGGGCCGGCAATGAGCAGTTCTTC. Translation gives CASSFVPGGRAGNEQFF.

The chain employs TRBV11-2 and TRBJ2-7, with 10 positions matching TRBD2. Germline values: CDR1 SGHAT, CDR2 FQNNGV. Trimming at V came to 5 bases and at J to 2 bases, leaving 3 bases not matched to a gene. The length of the CDR3 is 14 residues. The CDR3 reads CASSILAGAYEQYF. The DNA of the CDR3 is TGTGCCAGCAGCATTCTAGCGGGGGCCTACGAGCAGTACTTC.

The chain is built from TRBV5-6 and TRBJ2-7; D may be TRBD1 (6 bases). This CDR3 has 12 amino acids. CDR1 is SGHDT and CDR2 is YYEEEE in the germline V gene. The V end lost 4 bases, the J end lost 7 bases, and 12 bases lay between the germline ends. For the CDR3, the DNA is TGTGCCAGCAGCCAGGACAGAACGGAGCAGTACTTC. It codes for CASSQDRTEQYF.

This chain joins TRBV4-1 and TRBJ1-5; no firm D call. Germline values: CDR1 MGHRA, CDR2 YSYEKL. The CDR3 is made up of 13 amino acids. Deletions cut 4 bases from V and 7 bases from J, with 11 bases between. DNA of the CDR3: TGCGCCAGCAGCCGATGGGGAGGCCAGCCCCAGCATTTT. Amino acids: CASSRWGGQPQHF.

The chain couples TRBV30 to TRBJ1-3, with D uncertain. The CDR3 sequence is 14 residues long. V lost 4 bases and J 0 bases, leaving 10 bases between the germline ends. Germline V gene lookup returns CDR1 GTSNPN and CDR2 SVGIG (reference sequence). CDR3 in DNA: TGTGCCTGGACCTCAGGTAGCTCTGGAAACACCATATATTTT. This sequence encodes CAWTSGSSGNTIYF. Full variable domain (rest looked up from reference TRBV30 and TRBJ1-3): SQTIHQWPATLVQPVGSPLSLECTVEGTSNPNLYWYRQAAGRGLQLLFYSVGIGQISSEVPQNLSASRPQDRQFILSSKKLLLSDSGFYLCAWTSGSSGNTIYFGEGSWLTVV.

The V call is TRBV7-9, the J call TRBJ2-2, with TRBD2 as a possible D gene (5 bases). The CDR3 has 13 amino acids. The ends were cut back, 4 bases at V and 6 bases at J, with 9 bases in the middle. Germline loops: CDR1 SEHNR, CDR2 FQNEAQ (reference sequence). The CDR3 here is CASSSVEAGELFF. The CDR3 DNA sequence: TGTGCCAGCAGCTCAGTGGAGGCCGGGGAGCTGTTTTTT.

The CDR3 sequence is CASSWRGQDEQYF. As DNA, the CDR3 is TGCGCCAGCAGCTGGAGGGGGCAGGACGAGCAGTACTTC. The V call is TRBV5-1, the J call TRBJ2-7; the D gene is possibly TRBD1 (7 bases). Trimming took off 3 bases at V and 5 bases at J, with 12 bases between the two ends. Germline loops: CDR1 SGHRS, CDR2 YFSETQ. The CDR3 covers 13 residues.

The chain uses TRBV29-1 and TRBJ1-1; D is unclear. Looked up from germline, CDR1 is SQVTM and CDR2 is ANQGSEA. V was trimmed by 4 bases and J by 2 bases, leaving 14 bases between them. The CDR3 sequence is 14 residues long. CDR3 coding DNA: TGCAGCGTTGCACGGGCTTGGTCTAACACTGAAGCTTTCTTT. Translation: CSVARAWSNTEAFF.

This rearrangement joins TRBV6-5 to TRBJ2-1; TRBD2 is a possible D gene (7 bases). The CDR3 sequence is 15 residues long. Trimming shortened V by 7 bases and J by 8 bases, and 21 bases separated the two germline ends. The germline CDR1 and CDR2 sequences are MNHEY and SVGAGI. CDR3 sequence reads: CASNDAGYGGHEQFF. CDR3 in DNA: TGTGCCAGCAACGACGCAGGGTACGGGGGGCATGAGCAGTTCTTC.

The chain recombines TRBV6-5 with TRBJ1-1, with TRBD1 identical over 7 bases. The CDR3 extends over 15 amino acids. With 2 bases clipped from V and 3 bases from J, the junction kept 6 bases outside the gene matches. Germline-derived CDR1 and CDR2 are MNHEY and SVGAGI. The CDR3 protein is CASSYIAGGDTEAFF. For the CDR3, the DNA is TGTGCCAGCAGTTACATCGCAGGGGGGGACACTGAAGCTTTCTTT.

This chain joins TRBV10-1 and TRBJ2-3, with 14 bases aligning to TRBD2. J was trimmed by 6 bases and V by 2 bases; bases with no gene match: 4. The CDR3 contains 16 residues. The germline V gene has CDR1 WNHNN and CDR2 SYGVQD (reference sequence). The CDR3 is CASSERLAGGEDTQYF. Written as DNA, the CDR3 is TGCGCCAGCAGTGAGAGACTAGCGGGGGGGGAGGATACGCAGTATTTT.

This rearrangement joins TRBV9 to TRBJ2-1; 12 positions match TRBD2. The CDR3 spans 13 residues. J gave up 8 bases and V 6 bases, and 3 bases lay outside the gene matches. Germline CDR1 SGDLS, CDR2 YYNGEE. The CDR3 DNA sequence: TGTGCCAGCACTAGCGGGGGGGCGGATGAGCAGTTCTTC. Translation gives CASTSGGADEQFF.

The V and J genes are TRBV4-1 and TRBJ2-1; D is undetermined. Trimming pared 3 bases from V and 8 bases from J, leaving 8 bases between. CDR1 and CDR2 (germline): MGHRA, YSYEKL. CDR3 size: 12 residues. This chain's CDR3 is CASSQPRDEQFF. CDR3 coding DNA: TGCGCCAGCAGCCAGCCCCGGGATGAGCAGTTCTTC.

The chain is built from TRBV7-9 and TRBJ2-5; the match to TRBD1 covers 9 bases. The CDR3 extends over 16 amino acids. The V segment lost 5 bases and the J segment 4 bases; nucleotides outside the gene matches: 11. The germline CDR1 and CDR2 sequences are SEHNR and FQNEAQ (reference sequence). DNA for the CDR3: TGTGCCAGCAGCGTAAACTCCGGGACAGGGAGAGAGACCCAGTACTTC. Translated, it gives CASSVNSGTGRETQYF.